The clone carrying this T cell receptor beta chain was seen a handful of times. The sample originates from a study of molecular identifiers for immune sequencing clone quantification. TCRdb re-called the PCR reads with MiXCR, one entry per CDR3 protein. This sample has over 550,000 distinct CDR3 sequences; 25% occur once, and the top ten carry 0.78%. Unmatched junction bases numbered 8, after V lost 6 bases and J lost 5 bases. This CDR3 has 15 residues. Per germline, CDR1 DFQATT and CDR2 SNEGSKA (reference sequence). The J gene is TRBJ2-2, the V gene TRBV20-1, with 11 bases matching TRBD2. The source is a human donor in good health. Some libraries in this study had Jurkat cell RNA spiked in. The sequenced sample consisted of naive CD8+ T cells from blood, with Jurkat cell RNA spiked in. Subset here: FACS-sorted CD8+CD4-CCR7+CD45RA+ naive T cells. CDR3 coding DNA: TGCAGTGCCCCACGGACTAGCGGGTGGACCGGGGAGCTGTTTTTT. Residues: CSAPRTSGWTGELFF.